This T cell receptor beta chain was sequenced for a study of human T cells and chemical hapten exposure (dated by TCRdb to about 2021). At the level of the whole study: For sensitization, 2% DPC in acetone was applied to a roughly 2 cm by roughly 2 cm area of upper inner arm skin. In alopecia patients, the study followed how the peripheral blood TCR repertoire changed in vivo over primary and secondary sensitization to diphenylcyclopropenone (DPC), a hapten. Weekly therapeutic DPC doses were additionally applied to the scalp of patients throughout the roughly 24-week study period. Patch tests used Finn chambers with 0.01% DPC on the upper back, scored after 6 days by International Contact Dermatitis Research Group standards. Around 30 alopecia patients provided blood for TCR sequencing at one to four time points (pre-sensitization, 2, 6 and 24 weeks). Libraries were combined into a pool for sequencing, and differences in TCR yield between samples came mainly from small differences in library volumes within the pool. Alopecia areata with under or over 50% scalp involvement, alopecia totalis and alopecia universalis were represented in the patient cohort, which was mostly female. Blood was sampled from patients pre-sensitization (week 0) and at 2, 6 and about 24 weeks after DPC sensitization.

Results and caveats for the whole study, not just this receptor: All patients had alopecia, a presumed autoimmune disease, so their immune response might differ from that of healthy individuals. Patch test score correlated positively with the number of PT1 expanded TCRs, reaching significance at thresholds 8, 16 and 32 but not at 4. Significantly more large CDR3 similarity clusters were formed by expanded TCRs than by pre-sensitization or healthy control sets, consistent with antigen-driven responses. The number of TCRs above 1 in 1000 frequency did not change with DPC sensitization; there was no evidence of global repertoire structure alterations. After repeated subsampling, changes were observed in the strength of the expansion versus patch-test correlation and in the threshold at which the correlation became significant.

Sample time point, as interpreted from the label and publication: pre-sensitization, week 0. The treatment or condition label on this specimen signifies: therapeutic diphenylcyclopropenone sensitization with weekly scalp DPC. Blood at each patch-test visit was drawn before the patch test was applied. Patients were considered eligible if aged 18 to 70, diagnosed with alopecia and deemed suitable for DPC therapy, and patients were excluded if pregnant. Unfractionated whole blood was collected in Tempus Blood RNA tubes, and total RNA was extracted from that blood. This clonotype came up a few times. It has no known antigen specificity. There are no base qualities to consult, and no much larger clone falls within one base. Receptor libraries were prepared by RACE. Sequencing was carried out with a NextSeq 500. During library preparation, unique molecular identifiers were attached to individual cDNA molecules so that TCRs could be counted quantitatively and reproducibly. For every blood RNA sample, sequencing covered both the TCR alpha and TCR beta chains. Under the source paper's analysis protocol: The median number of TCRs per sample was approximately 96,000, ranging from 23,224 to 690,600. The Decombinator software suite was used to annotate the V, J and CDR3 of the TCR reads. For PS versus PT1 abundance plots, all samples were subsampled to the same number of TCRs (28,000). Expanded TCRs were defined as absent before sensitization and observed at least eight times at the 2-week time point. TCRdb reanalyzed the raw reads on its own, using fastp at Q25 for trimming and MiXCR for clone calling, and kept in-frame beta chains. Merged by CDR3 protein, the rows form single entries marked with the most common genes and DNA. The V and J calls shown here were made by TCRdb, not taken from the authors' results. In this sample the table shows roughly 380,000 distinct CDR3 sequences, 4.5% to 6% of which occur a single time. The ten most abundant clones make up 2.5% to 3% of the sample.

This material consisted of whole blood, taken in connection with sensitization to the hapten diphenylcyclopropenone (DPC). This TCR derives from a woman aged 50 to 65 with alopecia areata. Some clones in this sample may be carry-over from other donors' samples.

This receptor carries the CDR3 CASSDREGFNNEQFF. The DNA sequence reads TGTGCCAGCAGTGACAGGGAGGGTTTCAACAATGAGCAGTTCTTC. The sequence links TRBV6-2 or TRBV6-3 to TRBJ2-1, with the D gene possibly TRBD1 or TRBD2, each one fitting 7 bases. The CDR3 contains 15 residues, cysteine and phenylalanine counted. The DNA shown is the 45-base CDR3, in frame from base 1. The germline V gene sets CDR1 to MNHEY and CDR2 to SVGEGT. The germline ends are 16 bases apart after V is trimmed by 5 bases and J by 5 bases.